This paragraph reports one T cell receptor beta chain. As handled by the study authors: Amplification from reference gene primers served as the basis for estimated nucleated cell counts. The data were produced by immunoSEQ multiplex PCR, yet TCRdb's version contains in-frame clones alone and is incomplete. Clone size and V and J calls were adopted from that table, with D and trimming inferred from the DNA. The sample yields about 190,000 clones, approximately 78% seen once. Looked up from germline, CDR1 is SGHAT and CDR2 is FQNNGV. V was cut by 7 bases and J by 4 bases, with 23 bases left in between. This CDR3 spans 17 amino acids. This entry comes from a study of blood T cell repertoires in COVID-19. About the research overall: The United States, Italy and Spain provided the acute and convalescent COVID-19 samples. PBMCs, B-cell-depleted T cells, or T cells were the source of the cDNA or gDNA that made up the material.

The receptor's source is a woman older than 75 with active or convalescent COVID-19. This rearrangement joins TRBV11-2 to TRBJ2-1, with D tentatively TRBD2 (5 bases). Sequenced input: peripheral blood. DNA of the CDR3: TGTGCCAGCACCAAAACGGGGTCCCTGTCCAATTACAATGAGCAGTTCTTC. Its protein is CASTKTGSLSNYNEQFF.